This T cell receptor beta chain was found in a study of blood T cell repertoires in COVID-19. About the study: Spain, Italy and the United States supplied samples that represented acute and convalescent COVID-19. T cells, B-cell-depleted T cells, or PBMCs supplied cDNA or gDNA.

Germline V CDR1 and CDR2: MDHEN, SYDVKM. There are 16 residues in the CDR3. Trimming shortened V by 5 bases and J by 4 bases, and 18 bases separated the two germline ends. As handled by the study authors: Estimated nucleated cell counts came from reference gene primer amplification. Sequencing was performed with immunoSEQ multiplex PCR; in TCRdb, only in-frame clones are kept and a portion is missing. The V and J calls and clone size were taken over from that table, and D and trimming were inferred from the DNA. This repertoire shows under 300,000 clones, roughly 88% found once; its top ten account for 2.1%.

This sequence originates from a woman aged 40 to 50 who had recovered from COVID-19. The specimen sequenced was peripheral blood. The chain links TRBV28 to TRBJ2-1, with D perhaps matching TRBD1 (5 bases). The CDR3 region is CASSIIEEQDYNEQFF. CDR3 bases: TGTGCCAGCAGTATAATAGAAGAACAGGATTACAATGAGCAGTTCTTC.